What follows describes a single T cell receptor beta chain. Its cognate antigen is unknown. This sample also contains other DNA sequences that code for the same CDR3. Clones were read by immunoSEQ multiplex PCR, and TCRdb kept only the in-frame ones, dropping some. The repertoire holds tens of thousands of clones, with about 94% as singletons. CDR3 size: 14 residues. Trimming removed 5 bases at V and 0 bases at J, with 10 bases between. CDR1 and CDR2 from the germline V gene are SEHNR and FQNEAQ (reference sequence). This sample was taken from a study of graft-versus-host responses after intestinal transplantation. Study in general: Tacrolimus plus steroids were given to all recipients for about 3 years, preceded by anti-thymocyte globulin induction.

General study findings and limits: Allograft graft-versus-host to host-versus-graft clonal ratios ran high in patients with graft-donor T cell macrochimerism. The authors found GvH clones in recipient marrow, some appearing first in ileum or blood. Early HvG declines after transplant were associated with peak circulating GvH clone levels.

The sample here was unstimulated CD4+ T cells sorted from spleen or lymph node cells, taken before transplant. The receptor was isolated from a human donor who was the organ donor for an intestinal transplant. J is TRBJ1-1 and V is TRBV7-9; D uncertain. The CDR3 here is CASSPPGLNTEAFF. The CDR3 DNA reads TGTGCCAGCAGCCCCCCGGGGTTGAACACTGAAGCTTTCTTT.